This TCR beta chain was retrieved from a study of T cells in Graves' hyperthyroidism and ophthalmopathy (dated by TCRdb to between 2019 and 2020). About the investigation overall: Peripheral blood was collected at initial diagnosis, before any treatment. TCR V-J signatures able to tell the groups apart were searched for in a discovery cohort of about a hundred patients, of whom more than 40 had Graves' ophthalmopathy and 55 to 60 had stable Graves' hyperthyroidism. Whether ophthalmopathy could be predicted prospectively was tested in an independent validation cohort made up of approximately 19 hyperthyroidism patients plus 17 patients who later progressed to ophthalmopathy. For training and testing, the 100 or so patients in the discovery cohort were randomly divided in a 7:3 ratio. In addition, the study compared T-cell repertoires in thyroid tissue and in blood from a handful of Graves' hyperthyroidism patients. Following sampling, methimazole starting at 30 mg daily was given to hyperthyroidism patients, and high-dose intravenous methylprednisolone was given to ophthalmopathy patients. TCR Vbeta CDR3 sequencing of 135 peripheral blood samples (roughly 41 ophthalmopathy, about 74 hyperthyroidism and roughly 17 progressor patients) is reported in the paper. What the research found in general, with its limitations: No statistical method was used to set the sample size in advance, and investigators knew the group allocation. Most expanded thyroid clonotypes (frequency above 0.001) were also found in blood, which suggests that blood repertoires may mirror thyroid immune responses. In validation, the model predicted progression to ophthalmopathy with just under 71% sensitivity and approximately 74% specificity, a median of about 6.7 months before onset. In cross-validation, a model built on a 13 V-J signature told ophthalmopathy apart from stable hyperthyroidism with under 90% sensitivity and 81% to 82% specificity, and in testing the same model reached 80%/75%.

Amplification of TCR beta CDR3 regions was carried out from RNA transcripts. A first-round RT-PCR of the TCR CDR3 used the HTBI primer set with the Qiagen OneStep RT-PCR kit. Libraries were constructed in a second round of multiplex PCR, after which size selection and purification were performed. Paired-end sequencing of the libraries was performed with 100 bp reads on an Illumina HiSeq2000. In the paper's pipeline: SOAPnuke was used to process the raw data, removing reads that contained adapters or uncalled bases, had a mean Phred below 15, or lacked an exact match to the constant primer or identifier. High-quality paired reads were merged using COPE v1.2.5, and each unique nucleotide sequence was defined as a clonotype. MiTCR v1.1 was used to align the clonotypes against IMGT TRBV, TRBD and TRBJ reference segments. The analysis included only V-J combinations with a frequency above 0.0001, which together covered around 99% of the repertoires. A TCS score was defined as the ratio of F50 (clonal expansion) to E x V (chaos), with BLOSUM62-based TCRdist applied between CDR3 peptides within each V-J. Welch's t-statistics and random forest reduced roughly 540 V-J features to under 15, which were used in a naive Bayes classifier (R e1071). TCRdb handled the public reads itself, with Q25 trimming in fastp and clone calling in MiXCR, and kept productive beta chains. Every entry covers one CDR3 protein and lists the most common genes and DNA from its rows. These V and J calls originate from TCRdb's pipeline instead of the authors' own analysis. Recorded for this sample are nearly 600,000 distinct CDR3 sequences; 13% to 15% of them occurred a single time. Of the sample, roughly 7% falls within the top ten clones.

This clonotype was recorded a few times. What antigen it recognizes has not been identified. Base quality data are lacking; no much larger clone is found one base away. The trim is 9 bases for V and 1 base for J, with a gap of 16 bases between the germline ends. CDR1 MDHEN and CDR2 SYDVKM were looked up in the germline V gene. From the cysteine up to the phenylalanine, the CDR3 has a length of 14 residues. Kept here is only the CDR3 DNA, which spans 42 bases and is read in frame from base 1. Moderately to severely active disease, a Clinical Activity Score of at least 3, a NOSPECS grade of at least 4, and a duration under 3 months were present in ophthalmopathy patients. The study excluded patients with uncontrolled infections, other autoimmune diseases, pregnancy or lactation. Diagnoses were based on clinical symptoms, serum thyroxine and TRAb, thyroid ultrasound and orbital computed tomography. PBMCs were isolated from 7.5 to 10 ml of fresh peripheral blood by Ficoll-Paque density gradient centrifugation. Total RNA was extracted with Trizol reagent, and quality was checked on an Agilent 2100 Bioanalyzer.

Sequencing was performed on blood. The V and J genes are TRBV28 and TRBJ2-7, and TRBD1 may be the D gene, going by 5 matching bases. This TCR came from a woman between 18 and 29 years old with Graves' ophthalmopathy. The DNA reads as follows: TGTGCCAGTCTAGGGGCGGCCGAATCCTACGAGCAGTACTTC. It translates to CASLGAAESYEQYF.